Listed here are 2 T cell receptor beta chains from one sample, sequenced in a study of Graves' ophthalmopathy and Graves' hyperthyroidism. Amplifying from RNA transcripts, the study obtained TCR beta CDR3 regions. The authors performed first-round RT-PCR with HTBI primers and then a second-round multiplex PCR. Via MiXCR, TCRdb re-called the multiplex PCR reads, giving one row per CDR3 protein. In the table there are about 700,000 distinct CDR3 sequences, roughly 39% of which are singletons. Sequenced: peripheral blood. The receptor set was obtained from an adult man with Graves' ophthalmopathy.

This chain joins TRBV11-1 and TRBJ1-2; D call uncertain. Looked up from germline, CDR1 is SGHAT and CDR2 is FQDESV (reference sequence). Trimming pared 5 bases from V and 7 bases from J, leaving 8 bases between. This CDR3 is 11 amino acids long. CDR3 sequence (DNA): TGTGCCAGCAGCGACTCCGGTGGCTACACCTTC. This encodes CASSDSGGYTF.

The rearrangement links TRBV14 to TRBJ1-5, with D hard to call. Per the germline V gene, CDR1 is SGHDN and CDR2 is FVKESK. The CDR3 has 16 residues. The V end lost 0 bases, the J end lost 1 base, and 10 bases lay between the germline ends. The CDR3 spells CASSQDLGISNQPQHF. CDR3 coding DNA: TGTGCCAGCAGCCAAGATTTGGGGATAAGCAATCAGCCCCAGCATTTT.